Here is one T cell receptor (beta chain) with its context. The same CDR3 can be traced to other DNA sequences in this sample. The record originates from a study of shared clonotypes between healthy human individuals. The overall study: Donor ages ranged 18 to 49 years: two women, a few men.

Assay: immunoSEQ multiplex PCR; the TCRdb copy retains only in-frame clones and omits some. The sample lists fewer than 650,000 clones, around three quarters occurring once. Sequencing was carried out using PBMCs. The receptor was derived from a woman aged 40 to 50 in good health. Some clones in this sample may be carry-over from other donors' samples.

CDR3 in amino acids: CASSLVGRSTDTQYF. DNA of the CDR3: TGTGCCAGCAGTTTAGTGGGCCGTTCCACAGATACGCAGTATTTT. The V gene is TRBV28, the J gene TRBJ2-3; D is ambiguous. The V end lost 2 bases, the J end lost 2 bases, and 11 bases lay between the germline ends. The germline V gene encodes CDR1 MDHEN and CDR2 SYDVKM. The CDR3 length is 15 residues.